Listed below are T cell receptor beta chains from one sample, sequenced in a study of OX40 agonist ivuxolimab in advanced cancers. Some clones are missing from TCRdb's copy, which holds only in-frame ones; the method was immunoSEQ multiplex PCR. The sample lists tens of thousands of clones, 70% to 90% occurring once. The input for sequencing was CD4+ or CD8+ T cells sorted from blood, taken in a trial of the OX40 agonist ivuxolimab. The receptors stem from an adult with an advanced solid tumor such as melanoma, head and neck, liver or kidney cancer. CDR3s leave out the opening cysteine and the closing phenylalanine or tryptophan.

TRBV2	ASSALTGPETQY
TRBV7-2	ASSLTASYEQY
TRBV2	ASSVDRQDTDTQY
TRBV18	ASSPGPNEKLF
TRBV14	ASSPLGLIPYNEQF
TRBV6-5	ASSYGGGTEAF
TRBV10-2	ASGRGVWTEAF
TRBV6-1	ASSERTVEEKLF
TRBV28	ASSWRAGANVLT
TRBV28	ASSPQGKGDGYT
TRBV29-1	SAALAETQY
TRBV6-5	ASSTSSYNEQF
TRBV6-4	ASSDSAGQGALEQF
TRBV6-6	ASSLQGAEAF
TRBV7-2	ASRFDETYNEQF
TRBV7-2	ASSLRGGAIDEQF
TRBV6-6	ASSQTGGNTGELF
TRBV19	ASSLQGGAETQY
TRBV2	ASRSRLGNTGELF
TRBV7-3	ASSLSPGANTGELF
TRBV5-6	ASSLYARLGKETQY
TRBV2	ASKTSGGTDTQY
TRBV28	ASRPGGSYYGYT
TRBV5-6	ASSLEFSFLPYEQY
TRBV2	ASSEEGQSYGYT
TRBV4-3	ASSTKGGYGYT